The 8 T cell receptor beta chains in this list originate from one sample, sequenced in a study of T cell responses to AZD1222 COVID-19 vaccine. Data came from immunoSEQ multiplex PCR; TCRdb stores just in-frame clones and leaves some out. The sample lists under 35,000 clones, approximately 88% seen once, with approximately 14% in the top ten. The input for sequencing was peripheral blood, taken 28 days after the second AZD1222 dose. These receptors were taken from an adult who received the AZD1222 COVID-19 vaccine.

The rearrangement links TRBV14 to TRBJ2-1; TRBD1 might be the D (5 bases). The CDR3 loop spans 16 amino acids. V dropped 0 bases and J dropped 1 base, with 10 bases sitting between them. Per the germline V gene, CDR1 is SGHDN and CDR2 is FVKESK. CDR3 protein: CASSQETGDSYNEQFF. CDR3 DNA sequence: TGTGCCAGCAGCCAAGAAACAGGAGATTCCTACAATGAGCAGTTCTTC.

The chain combines TRBV29-1 with TRBJ1-1; 10 bases are a match to TRBD1. V shed 5 bases, J shed 8 bases, and the junction held 11 bases outside the gene matches. The CDR3 runs 14 residues. Germline V gene data show CDR1 as SQVTM and CDR2 as ANQGSEA. The CDR3 region has the DNA TGCAGCGTTTCCAGACAGGGGGCCACACCCGAAGCTTTCTTT. Its protein is CSVSRQGATPEAFF.

By its share, this clone is medium-sized. The chain couples TRBV29-1 to TRBJ2-7, with D perhaps TRBD1 or TRBD2 (6 bases each). In germline, CDR1 is SQVTM, CDR2 ANQGSEA. CDR3 length: 13 amino acids. Trimming removed 5 bases at V and 3 bases at J, with 14 bases between. The CDR3 region has the DNA TGCAGCGTTTGGGGGGCGAATCTCTACGAGCAGTACTTC. This sequence encodes CSVWGANLYEQYF.

Here the CDR3 reads CASSYSWDSEFYEQYF. The CDR3 DNA reads as TGTGCCAGCAGTTACTCGTGGGACTCAGAGTTCTACGAGCAGTACTTC. The J gene is TRBJ2-7, the V gene TRBV6-5; the D gene is possibly TRBD2 (6 bases). The CDR3 has 16 amino acids. V dropped 0 bases and J dropped 3 bases, with 15 bases sitting between them. Germline CDR1 reads MNHEY; CDR2 reads SVGAGI.

The chain joins TRBV6-5 to TRBJ2-7; the match to TRBD2 covers 8 bases. Germline V gives CDR1 MNHEY, CDR2 SVGAGI. This CDR3 has 16 residues. Trimming cost V 3 bases and J 4 bases; bases outside gene matches: 11. CDR3 bases: TGTGCCAGCAGTTATAGCGGGGTAGGACTTTCTTACGAGCAGTACTTC. Amino acids: CASSYSGVGLSYEQYF.

This chain connects TRBV5-4 to TRBJ2-2; 8 bases line up with TRBD2. The CDR3 is made up of 15 amino acids. The J segment lost 3 bases and the V segment lost 6 bases, leaving 7 bases of the junction unmatched. Germline lookup yields CDR1 SGHNT and CDR2 YYREEE (reference sequence). CDR3 loop: CASNPGGGDTGELFF. As DNA, the CDR3 is TGTGCCAGCAACCCCGGGGGGGGCGACACCGGGGAGCTGTTTTTT.

The chain has TRBV7-3 and TRBJ2-1; 7 bases match TRBD1. CDR1 and CDR2 from the germline V gene are SGHTA and FQGTGA. The ends lost 1 base at V and 10 bases at J; junction bases unmatched: 10. The length of the CDR3 is 15 residues. CDR3 protein: CASSLNLVGQAEQFF. The DNA of the CDR3 is TGTGCCAGCAGCTTAAATCTCGTTGGACAGGCCGAGCAGTTCTTC.

This chain links TRBV19 with TRBJ1-1; D is unresolved. CDR1 LNHDA and CDR2 SQIVND come from the germline V gene (reference sequence). This CDR3 is 12 amino acids long. The V and J ends lost 6 bases and 3 bases respectively, with 8 bases between them. This CDR3 reads CASREWDTEAFF. The CDR3 nucleotides read TGTGCCAGTAGAGAATGGGACACTGAAGCTTTCTTT.